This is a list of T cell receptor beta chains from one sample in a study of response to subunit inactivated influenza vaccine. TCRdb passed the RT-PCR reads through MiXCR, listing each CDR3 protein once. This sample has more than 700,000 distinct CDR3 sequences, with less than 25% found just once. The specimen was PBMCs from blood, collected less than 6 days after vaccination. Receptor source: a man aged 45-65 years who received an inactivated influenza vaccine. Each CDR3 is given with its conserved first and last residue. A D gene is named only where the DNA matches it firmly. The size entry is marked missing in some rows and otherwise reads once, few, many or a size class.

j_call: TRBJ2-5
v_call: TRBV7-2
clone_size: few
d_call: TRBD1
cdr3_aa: CASSTRDRETQYF
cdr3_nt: TGTGCCAGCAGCACAAGGGACAGAGAGACCCAGTACTTC

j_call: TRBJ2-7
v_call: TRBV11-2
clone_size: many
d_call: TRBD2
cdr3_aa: CASSLRVPSGRYSYEQYF
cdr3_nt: TGTGCCAGCAGCTTAAGGGTTCCTAGCGGGAGGTACTCCTACGAGCAGTACTTC

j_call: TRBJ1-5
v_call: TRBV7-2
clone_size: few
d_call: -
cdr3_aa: CASSRGQGFGQPQHF
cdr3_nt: TGTGCCAGCAGCCGAGGGCAGGGGTTCGGTCAGCCCCAGCATTTT

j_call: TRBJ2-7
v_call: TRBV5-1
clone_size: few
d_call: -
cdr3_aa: CASSLGQDSYEQYF
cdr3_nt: TGCGCCAGCAGCTTGGGACAGGATTCCTACGAGCAGTACTTC

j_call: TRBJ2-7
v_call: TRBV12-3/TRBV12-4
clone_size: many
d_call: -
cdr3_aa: CASSLVGVWEQYF
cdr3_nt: TGTGCCAGCAGTTTAGTGGGGGTCTGGGAGCAGTACTTC

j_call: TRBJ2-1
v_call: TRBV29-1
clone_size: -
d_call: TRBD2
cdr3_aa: CSVEDSRGSSYNEQFF
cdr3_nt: TGCAGCGTTGAAGATTCCCGCGGGAGCTCCTACAATGAGCAGTTCTTC

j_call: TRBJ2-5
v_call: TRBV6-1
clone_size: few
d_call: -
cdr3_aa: CASSEGRGLRETQYF
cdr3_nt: TGTGCCAGCAGTGAAGGCAGGGGACTGAGAGAGACCCAGTACTTC

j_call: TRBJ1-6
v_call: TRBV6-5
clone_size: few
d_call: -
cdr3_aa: CASSYSLPGYGSPLHF
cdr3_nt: TGTGCCAGCAGTTACTCATTACCGGGGTACGGTTCACCCCTCCACTTT

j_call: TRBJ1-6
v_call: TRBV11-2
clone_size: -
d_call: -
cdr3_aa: CASSPPGFGSYNSPLHF
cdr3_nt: TGTGCCAGCAGCCCCCCAGGGTTTGGGTCCTATAATTCACCCCTCCACTTT

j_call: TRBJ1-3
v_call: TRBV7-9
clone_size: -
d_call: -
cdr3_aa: CASSLTVENTIYF
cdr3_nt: TGTGCCAGCAGCTTAACAGTAGAGAACACCATATATTTT

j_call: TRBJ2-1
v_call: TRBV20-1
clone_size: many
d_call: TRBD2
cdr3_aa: CSARRRRLAGGPAGEQFF
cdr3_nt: TGCAGTGCTAGACGTAGACGACTAGCGGGAGGGCCGGCGGGTGAGCAGTTCTTC

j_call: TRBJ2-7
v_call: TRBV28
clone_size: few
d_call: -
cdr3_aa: CASSSAGVRTYEQYF
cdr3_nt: TGTGCCAGCAGTTCCGCCGGGGTGCGGACCTACGAGCAGTACTTC

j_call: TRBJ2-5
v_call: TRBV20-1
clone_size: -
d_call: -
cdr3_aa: CSASGTGQETQYF
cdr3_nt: TGCAGTGCTAGTGGAACAGGTCAAGAGACCCAGTACTTC

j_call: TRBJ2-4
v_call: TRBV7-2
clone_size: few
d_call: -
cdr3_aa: CASSLGRFANIQYF
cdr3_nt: TGTGCCAGCAGCTTAGGTCGCTTCGCAAACATTCAGTACTTC

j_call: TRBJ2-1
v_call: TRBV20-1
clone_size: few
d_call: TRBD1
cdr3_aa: CSARVTGGGEQFF
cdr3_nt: TGCAGTGCTAGAGTAACAGGGGGCGGTGAGCAGTTCTTC

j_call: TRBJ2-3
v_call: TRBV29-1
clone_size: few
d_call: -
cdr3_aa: CSVESGDTQYF
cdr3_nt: TGCAGCGTTGAGAGCGGGGATACGCAGTATTTT

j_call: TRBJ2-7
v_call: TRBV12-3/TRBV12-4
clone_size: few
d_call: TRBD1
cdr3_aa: CASSSTGVFSYEQYF
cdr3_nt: TGTGCCAGCAGTTCTACAGGGGTATTCTCCTACGAGCAGTACTTC

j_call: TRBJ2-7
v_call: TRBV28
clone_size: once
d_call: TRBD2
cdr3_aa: CASSLSGSGKSSYEQYF
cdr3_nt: TGTGCCAGCAGTTTATCTGGTAGCGGGAAAAGCTCCTACGAGCAGTACTTC

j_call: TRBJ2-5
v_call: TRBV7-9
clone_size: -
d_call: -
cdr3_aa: CASSLLVPKETQYF
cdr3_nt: TGTGCCAGCAGCTTATTAGTCCCCAAGGAGACCCAGTACTTC

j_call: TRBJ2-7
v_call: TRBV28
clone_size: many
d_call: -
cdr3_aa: CASSLGGRLYEQYF
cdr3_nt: TGTGCCAGCAGTTTAGGTGGACGGCTCTACGAGCAGTACTTC

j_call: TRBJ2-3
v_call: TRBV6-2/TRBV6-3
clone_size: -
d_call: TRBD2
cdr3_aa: CASRRAGLATDTQYF
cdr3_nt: TGTGCCAGCAGAAGAGCGGGACTAGCAACAGATACGCAGTATTTT

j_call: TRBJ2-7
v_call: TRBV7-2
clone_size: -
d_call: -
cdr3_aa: CASSLSGRASGEQYF
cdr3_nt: TGTGCCAGCAGCTTGTCCGGCCGAGCCTCTGGCGAGCAGTACTTC

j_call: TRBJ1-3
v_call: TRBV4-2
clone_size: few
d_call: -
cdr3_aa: CASGTGLFSGNTIYF
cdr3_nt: TGTGCCAGCGGAACAGGACTTTTCTCTGGAAACACCATATATTTT

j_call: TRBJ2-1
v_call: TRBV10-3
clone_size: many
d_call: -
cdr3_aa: CACGGSGYYNEQFF
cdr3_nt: TGTGCATGTGGGGGAAGCGGATACTACAATGAGCAGTTCTTC

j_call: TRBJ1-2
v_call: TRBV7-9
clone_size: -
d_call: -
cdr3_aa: CASRHGTPLGGGYTF
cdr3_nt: TGTGCCAGCAGACACGGGACTCCACTTGGGGGTGGCTACACCTTC

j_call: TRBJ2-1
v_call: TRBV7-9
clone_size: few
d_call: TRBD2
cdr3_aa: CASSLGTSDYNEQFF
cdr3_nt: TGTGCCAGCAGCTTAGGGACTAGCGACTACAATGAGCAGTTCTTC

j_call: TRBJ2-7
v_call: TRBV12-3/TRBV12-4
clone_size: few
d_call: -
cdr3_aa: CASSYTAYEQYF
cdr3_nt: TGTGCCAGCAGTTACACAGCCTACGAGCAGTACTTC

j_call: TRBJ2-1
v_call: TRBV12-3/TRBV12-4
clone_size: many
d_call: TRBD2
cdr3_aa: CASSLSSGRAHGEQFF
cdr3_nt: TGTGCCAGCAGTTTATCTAGCGGGAGGGCCCACGGTGAGCAGTTCTTC

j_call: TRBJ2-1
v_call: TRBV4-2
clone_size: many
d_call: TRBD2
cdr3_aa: CASSQVTGLAGENEQFF
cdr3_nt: TGTGCCAGCAGCCAAGTTACGGGACTAGCGGGGGAAAATGAGCAGTTCTTC

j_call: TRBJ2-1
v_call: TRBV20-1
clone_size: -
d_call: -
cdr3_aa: CSAHRPIGGNEQFF
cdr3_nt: TGCAGTGCTCACAGACCAATTGGTGGCAATGAGCAGTTCTTC

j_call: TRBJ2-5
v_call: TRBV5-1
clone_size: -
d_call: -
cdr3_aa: CASSLWGGRGTETQYF
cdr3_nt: TGCGCCAGCAGCTTGTGGGGCGGCAGGGGTACGGAGACCCAGTACTTC

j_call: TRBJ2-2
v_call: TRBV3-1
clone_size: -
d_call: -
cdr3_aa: CASSHNGLNTGELFF
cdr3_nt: TGTGCCAGCAGCCATAACGGTCTGAACACCGGGGAGCTGTTTTTT

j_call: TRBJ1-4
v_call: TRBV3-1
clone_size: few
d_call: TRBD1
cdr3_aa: CASSQDRTGGSEKLFF
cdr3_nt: TGTGCCAGCAGCCAAGATAGGACAGGGGGCAGTGAAAAACTGTTTTTT

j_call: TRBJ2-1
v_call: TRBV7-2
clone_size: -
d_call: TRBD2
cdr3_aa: CASSLQAGGFYNEQFF
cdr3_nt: TGTGCCAGCAGCCTTCAAGCGGGGGGGTTCTACAATGAGCAGTTCTTC

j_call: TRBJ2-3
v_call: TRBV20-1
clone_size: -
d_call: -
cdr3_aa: CSARIGTNTDTQYF
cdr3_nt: TGCAGTGCTAGGATCGGGACAAACACAGATACGCAGTATTTT

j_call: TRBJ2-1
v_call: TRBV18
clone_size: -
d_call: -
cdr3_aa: CASSIGTYSYNEQFF
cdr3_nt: TGTGCCAGCTCAATCGGGACTTACTCCTACAATGAGCAGTTCTTC

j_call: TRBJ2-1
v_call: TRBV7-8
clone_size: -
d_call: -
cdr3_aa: CASSGSPVTADYNEQFF
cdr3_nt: TGTGCCAGCAGCGGCAGCCCGGTTACAGCTGACTACAATGAGCAGTTCTTC

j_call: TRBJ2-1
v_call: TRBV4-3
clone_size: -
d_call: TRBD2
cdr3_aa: CASSQDGLAGWEQFF
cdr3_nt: TGCGCCAGCAGCCAAGACGGACTAGCGGGGTGGGAGCAGTTCTTC

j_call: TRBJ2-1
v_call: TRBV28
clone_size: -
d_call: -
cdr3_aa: CASSYGRGLLYNEQFF
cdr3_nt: TGTGCCAGCAGTTACGGGCGGGGGCTGCTCTACAATGAGCAGTTCTTC

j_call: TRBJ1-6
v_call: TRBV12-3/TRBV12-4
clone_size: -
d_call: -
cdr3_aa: CASSLRQVNSPLHF
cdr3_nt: TGTGCCAGCAGCCTCAGACAGGTTAATTCACCCCTCCACTTT

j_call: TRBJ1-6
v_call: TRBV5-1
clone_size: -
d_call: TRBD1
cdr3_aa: CASSLAGQGESPLHF
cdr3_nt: TGCGCCAGCAGCTTGGCAGGACAGGGAGAATCACCCCTCCACTTT

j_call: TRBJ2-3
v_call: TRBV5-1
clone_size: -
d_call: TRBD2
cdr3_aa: CASKNGGFLASDTQYF
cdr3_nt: TGCGCCAGCAAAAACGGGGGGTTCTTGGCTTCAGATACGCAGTATTTT

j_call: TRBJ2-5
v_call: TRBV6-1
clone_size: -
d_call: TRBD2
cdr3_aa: CASILTTSGAGWETQYF
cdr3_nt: TGTGCCAGCATCCTAACGACTAGCGGGGCGGGTTGGGAGACCCAGTACTTC

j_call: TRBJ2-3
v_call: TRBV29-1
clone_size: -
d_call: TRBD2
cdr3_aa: CSVVLAGVDTQYF
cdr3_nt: TGCAGCGTTGTCTTAGCGGGAGTAGATACGCAGTATTTT

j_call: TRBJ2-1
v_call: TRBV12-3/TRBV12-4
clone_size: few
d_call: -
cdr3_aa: CASSLAPQGWNEQFF
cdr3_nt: TGTGCCAGCAGTTTAGCTCCACAGGGATGGAATGAGCAGTTCTTC

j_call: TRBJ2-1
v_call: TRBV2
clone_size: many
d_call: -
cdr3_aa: CASSSGQLNEQFF
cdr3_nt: TGTGCCAGCAGCTCCGGACAGTTAAATGAGCAGTTCTTC

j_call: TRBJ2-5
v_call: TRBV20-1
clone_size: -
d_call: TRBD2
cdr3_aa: CSANMRGEETQYF
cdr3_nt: TGCAGTGCTAACATGCGGGGGGAAGAGACCCAGTACTTC

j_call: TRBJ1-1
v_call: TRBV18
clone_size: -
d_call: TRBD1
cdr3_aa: CASSPARGPTEAFF
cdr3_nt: TGTGCCAGCTCACCAGCCAGGGGGCCGACTGAAGCTTTCTTT

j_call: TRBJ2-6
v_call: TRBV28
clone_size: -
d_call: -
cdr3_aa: CASTPEAFSGANVLTF
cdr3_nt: TGTGCCAGCACCCCTGAGGCTTTCTCTGGGGCCAACGTCCTGACTTTC

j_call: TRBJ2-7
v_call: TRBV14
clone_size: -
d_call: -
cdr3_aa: CASSQGGRILPYEQYF
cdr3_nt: TGTGCCAGCAGCCAAGGCGGCAGAATACTTCCCTACGAGCAGTACTTC

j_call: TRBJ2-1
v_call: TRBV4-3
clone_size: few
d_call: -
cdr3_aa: CASSLGTATWEQFF
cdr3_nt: TGCGCCAGCAGCCTAGGGACTGCCACATGGGAGCAGTTCTTC

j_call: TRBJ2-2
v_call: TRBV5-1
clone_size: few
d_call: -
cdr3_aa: CASSLNPGTSNTGELFF
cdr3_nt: TGCGCCAGCAGCTTGAATCCCGGGACATCGAACACCGGGGAGCTGTTTTTT